This T cell receptor beta chain originates from a study of Graves' ophthalmopathy and Graves' hyperthyroidism. Clinical symptoms, serum thyroxine, TRAb, thyroid ultrasound and orbital computed tomography formed the basis of diagnosis. Whole-study results and caveats: Blood also held most thyroid clonotypes expanded above 0.001 frequency. A roughly 83% specificity and 85% to 90% sensitivity were achieved by a 13-signature model that separated ophthalmopathy from stable hyperthyroidism. The model reached around 64% sensitivity and 72.22% specificity for predicting ophthalmopathy progression.

This clonotype was counted only a few times. What it binds is not known. Trimming took 5 bases from V and 5 from J; bases not matched to a gene: 6. Looked up from germline, CDR1 is SGHTA and CDR2 is FQGTGA. There are 15 residues in the CDR3. Beta-chain TCR CDR3 regions were amplified from RNA transcripts. The workflow started with a first-round RT-PCR run with HTBI primers and then moved on to a second-round multiplex PCR. MiXCR, applied by TCRdb to the multiplex PCR reads, yields one record per CDR3 protein. The data hold almost 400,000 distinct CDR3 sequences, with about 18% observed a single time. V gene TRBV7-3 combines with J gene TRBJ1-6; 7 bases align to TRBD1. The sequencing input was peripheral blood. This clonotype was obtained from a woman in her late teens or twenties with Graves' ophthalmopathy. The CDR3, as DNA: TGTGCCAGCAGCCCTGGGGACAGAGATAATTCACCCCTCCACTTT. As protein: CASSPGDRDNSPLHF. Together with reference TRBV7-3 and TRBJ1-6, the CDR3 gives the full variable domain: GAGVSQTPSNKVTEKGKYVELRCDPISGHTALYWYRQSLGQGPEFLIYFQGTGAADDSGLPNDRFFAVRPEGSVSTLKIQRTERGDSAVYLCASSPGDRDNSPLHFGNGTRLTVT.